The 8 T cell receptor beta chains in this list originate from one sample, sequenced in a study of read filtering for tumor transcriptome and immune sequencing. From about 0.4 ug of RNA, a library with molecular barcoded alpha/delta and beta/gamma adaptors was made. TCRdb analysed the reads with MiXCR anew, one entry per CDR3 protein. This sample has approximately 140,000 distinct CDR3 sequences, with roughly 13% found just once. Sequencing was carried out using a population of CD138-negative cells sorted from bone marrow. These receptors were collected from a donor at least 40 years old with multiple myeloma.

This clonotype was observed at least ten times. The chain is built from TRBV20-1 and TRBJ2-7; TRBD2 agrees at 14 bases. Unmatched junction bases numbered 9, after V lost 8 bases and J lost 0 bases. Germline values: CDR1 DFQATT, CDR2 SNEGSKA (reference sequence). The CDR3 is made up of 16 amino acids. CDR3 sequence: CSPPGLAGVSSYEQYF. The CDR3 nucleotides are TGCAGTCCCCCGGGACTAGCGGGAGTGTCCTCCTACGAGCAGTACTTC.

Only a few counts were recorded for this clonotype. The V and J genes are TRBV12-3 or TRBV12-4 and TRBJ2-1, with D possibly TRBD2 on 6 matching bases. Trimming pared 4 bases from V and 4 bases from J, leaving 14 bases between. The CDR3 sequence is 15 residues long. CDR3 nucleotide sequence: TGTGCCAGCAGTTGGGGGACTTTAAATTACAATGAGCAGTTCTTC. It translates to CASSWGTLNYNEQFF.

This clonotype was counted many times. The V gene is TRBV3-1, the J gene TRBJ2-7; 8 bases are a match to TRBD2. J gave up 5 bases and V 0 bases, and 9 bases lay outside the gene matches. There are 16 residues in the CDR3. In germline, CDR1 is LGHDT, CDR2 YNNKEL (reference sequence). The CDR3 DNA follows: TGTGCCAGCAGCCAAGAAGGGAGCGGGAGAGGGAACGAGCAGTACTTC. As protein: CASSQEGSGRGNEQYF.

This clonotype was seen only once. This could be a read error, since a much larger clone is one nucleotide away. The CDR3 reads CASSSGLAGAAQYF. The CDR3 DNA sequence: TGTGCCAGCAGCTCCGGACTAGCGGGTGCGGCCCAGTACTTC. The chain joins TRBV7-2 to TRBJ2-5; 11 bases line up with TRBD2. The CDR3 spans 14 residues. The germline CDR1 and CDR2 sequences are SGHTA and FQGNSA. Germline trimming cut 4 bases from V and 9 bases from J; bases unmatched to any gene: 7. Looking up the rest from reference TRBV7-2 and TRBJ2-5 gives the full variable domain: GAGVSQSPSNKVTEKGKDVELRCDPISGHTALYWYRQSLGQGLEFLIYFQGNSAPDKSGLPSDRFSAERTGGSVSTLTIQRTQQEDSAVYLCASSSGLAGAAQYFGPGTRLLVL.

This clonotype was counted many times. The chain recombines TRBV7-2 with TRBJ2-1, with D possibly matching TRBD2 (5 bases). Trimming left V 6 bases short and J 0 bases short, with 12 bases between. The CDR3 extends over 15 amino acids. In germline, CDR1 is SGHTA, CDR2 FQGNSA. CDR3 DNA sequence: TGTGCCAGCAGTTCAGCGGAGAGCTCCTACAATGAGCAGTTCTTC. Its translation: CASSSAESSYNEQFF.

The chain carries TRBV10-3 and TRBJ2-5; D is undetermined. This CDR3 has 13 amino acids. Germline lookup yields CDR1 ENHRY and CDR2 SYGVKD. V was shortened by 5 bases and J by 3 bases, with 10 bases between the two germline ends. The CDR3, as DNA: TGTGCCATCAGTTGGGGATCAGAAGAGACCCAGTACTTC. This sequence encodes CAISWGSEETQYF.

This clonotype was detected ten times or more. The CDR3: CSAGRGAESNQPQHF. As DNA, the CDR3 is TGCAGTGCAGGAAGGGGGGCCGAGAGCAATCAGCCCCAGCATTTT. The rearrangement joins TRBV20-1 to TRBJ1-5; weak D call: TRBD1 (6 bases). Germline V gene lookup returns CDR1 DFQATT and CDR2 SNEGSKA (reference sequence). V was trimmed by 6 bases and J by 1 base, leaving 16 bases between them. CDR3 length: 15 amino acids.

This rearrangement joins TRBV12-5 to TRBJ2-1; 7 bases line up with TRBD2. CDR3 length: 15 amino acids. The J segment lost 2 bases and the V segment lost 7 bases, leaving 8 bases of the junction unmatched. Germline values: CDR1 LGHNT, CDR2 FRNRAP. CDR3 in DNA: TGTGCTAGTGCCCGGGACTACGAGGCCTACAATGAGCAGTTCTTC. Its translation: CASARDYEAYNEQFF. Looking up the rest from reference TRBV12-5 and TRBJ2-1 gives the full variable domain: DARVTQTPRHKVTEMGQEVTMRCQPILGHNTVFWYRQTMMQGLELLAYFRNRAPLDDSGMPKDRFSAEMPDATLATLKIQPSEPRDSAVYFCASARDYEAYNEQFFGPGTRLTVL.